The sequence of this TCR beta chain was determined in a study of shared clonotypes between healthy human individuals. General study points: Estimated richness was generally greater in naive than memory subsets. Researchers sampled only blood; tissue repertoires likely differ.

Using immunoSEQ multiplex PCR, the repertoire was profiled, and TCRdb retains in-frame clones only, with some absent. The table lists approximately 2,000,000 clones, 90% to 95% of them singletons. Deletions cut 1 base from V and 0 bases from J, with 20 bases between. Germline CDR1 and CDR2: SGHTS and YDEGEE. The CDR3 covers 18 residues. CD8 cells classed as naive were CD45RO-negative and positively selected for CCR7, excluding terminally differentiated effector memory CD45RA+ cells. To note about this clone: Its specificity is not known.

The TCR sequence derives from a man younger than 35 in good health. Some clones in this sample may be carry-over from other donors' samples. Sequenced sample: naive CD8+ T cells from PBMCs. The chain has TRBV5-8 and TRBJ2-7; possibly TRBD1 for D (5 bases). The CDR3 spells CASSLPPYSTESSYEQYF. DNA for the CDR3: TGTGCCAGCAGCTTGCCCCCTTACTCGACAGAGAGCTCCTACGAGCAGTACTTC.